A single sample gave rise to the 8 T cell receptor beta chains below, sequenced in a study of long-term antiretroviral therapy in people with HIV. An immunoSEQ assay, version v3.0, was performed at survey level. Assay: immunoSEQ multiplex PCR; the TCRdb copy retains only in-frame clones and omits some. The sample shows approximately 20,000 clones, approximately 86% of them seen only once. Sequences were derived from unsorted PBMCs, sampled around 4 years after starting antiretroviral therapy. The source is a man aged 18 to 29 with HIV.

Here the CDR3 reads CASSQGYASGGDEQFF. Written as DNA, the CDR3 is TGCGCCAGCAGCCAAGGCTATGCTAGCGGGGGTGATGAGCAGTTCTTC. This chain connects TRBV4-1 to TRBJ2-1, with 10 bases fitting TRBD2. The germline gives CDR1 MGHRA, CDR2 YSYEKL. Trimming took 1 base from V and 8 from J; bases not matched to a gene: 8. This CDR3 is built from 16 residues.

The rearrangement links TRBV5-5 to TRBJ2-7, with D tentatively TRBD1 or TRBD2 (5 bases each). CDR1 is SGHKS, CDR2 YYEKEE, per germline (reference sequence). The CDR3 is 16 residues long. V lost 2 bases and J 7 bases, leaving 22 bases between the germline ends. The CDR3 is CASSFSPTAEVEEQYF. CDR3 in DNA: TGTGCCAGCAGCTTTAGCCCGACAGCGGAAGTAGAGGAGCAGTACTTC.

The genes are TRBV4-2 and TRBJ1-1; D is unclear. The CDR3 is made up of 14 amino acids. V was clipped by 4 bases and J by 4 bases, with 13 bases between them. Looked up from germline, CDR1 is LGHNA and CDR2 is YNFKEQ. CDR3 region: CASSPRPGSTEAFF. As DNA, the CDR3 is TGTGCCAGCAGCCCCCGGCCCGGGAGCACTGAAGCTTTCTTT.

CDR3 protein: CASSYGDRGNTIYF. The DNA of the CDR3 is TGTGCCAGCAGTTACGGGGACAGGGGAAACACCATATATTTT. The chain is built from TRBV6-6 and TRBJ1-3; 8 positions agree with TRBD1. The CDR3 consists of 14 residues. J gave up 4 bases and V 2 bases, and 1 base lay outside the gene matches. The germline V gene has CDR1 MNHNY and CDR2 SVGAGI (reference sequence).

The rearrangement links TRBV19 to TRBJ2-1; D is possibly TRBD1 or TRBD2 (5 bases each). The germline CDR1 and CDR2 sequences are LNHDA and SQIVND (reference sequence). Trimming took 5 bases from V and 4 from J, leaving 18 bases between them. The CDR3 extends over 16 amino acids. Written as DNA, the CDR3 is TGTGCCAGTAGTGACCAGGGAGCTCCCAGGTACAATGAGCAGTTCTTC. Translating it yields CASSDQGAPRYNEQFF.

The V gene is TRBV28, the J gene TRBJ1-1; D is ambiguous. V dropped 6 bases and J dropped 4 bases, with 21 bases sitting between them. This CDR3 has 16 amino acids. CDR1 and CDR2 (germline): MDHEN, SYDVKM. CDR3 bases: TGTGCCAGCAGGGTAACCCTTTCTCCCGAGTCCACTGAAGCTTTCTTT. This sequence encodes CASRVTLSPESTEAFF.

The chain links TRBV5-4 to TRBJ2-5; the D gene is possibly TRBD2 (5 bases). The CDR3 runs 15 residues. Germline CDR1 is SGHNT and CDR2 is YYREEE (reference sequence). Trimming pared 2 bases from V and 4 bases from J, leaving 15 bases between. This CDR3 reads CASSFLGLGRETQYF. In DNA, the CDR3 is TGTGCCAGCAGCTTTCTTGGGCTAGGGAGAGAGACCCAGTACTTC.

This chain joins TRBV5-6 and TRBJ2-1, with D possibly TRBD2 on 5 matching bases. The V gene lost 6 bases and the J gene lost 7 bases, with 14 bases spanning the gap. The CDR3 has 13 residues. The germline V gene encodes CDR1 SGHDT and CDR2 YYEEEE. For the CDR3, the DNA is TGTGCCAGCACCCTTCCCCCGGGGAATGAGCAGTTCTTC. Translated: CASTLPPGNEQFF.